These 14 T cell receptor beta chains came from one sample sequenced in a study of blood T cell repertoires in COVID-19. The repertoire was sequenced with immunoSEQ multiplex PCR; TCRdb's copy has only in-frame clones and lacks some. This table has about 220,000 clones, 84% appearing once. Material for sequencing was peripheral blood. The receptors derive from a woman in her sixties who had recovered from COVID-19.

The gene calls are TRBV5-1 and TRBJ2-2; 10 bases line up with TRBD1. The J segment lost 5 bases and the V segment lost 5 bases, leaving 9 bases of the junction unmatched. The germline V gene has CDR1 SGHRS and CDR2 YFSETQ. The CDR3 runs to 16 residues. The CDR3 region has the DNA TGCGCCAGCAGAAGAGACAGGGGGCAGGGTACCGGGGAGCTGTTTTTT. Protein sequence: CASRRDRGQGTGELFF.

CDR3 nucleotide sequence: TGTGCCAGCAGCCAAGGGACAGAGAGCTCCTACAATGAGCAGTTCTTC. Its protein product is CASSQGTESSYNEQFF. The chain combines TRBV4-2 with TRBJ2-1, with D tentatively TRBD1 (6 bases). Germline CDR1 and CDR2: LGHNA and YNFKEQ. The CDR3 covers 16 residues. V lost 1 base to trimming and J lost 0 bases, with 10 bases between them.

The sample holds a few counts of this clone. The gene calls are TRBV30 and TRBJ1-3; 8 bases are shared with TRBD1. CDR1 and CDR2 from the germline V gene are GTSNPN and SVGIG (reference sequence). V lost 2 bases to trimming and J lost 4 bases; unmatched junction nucleotides: 4. The CDR3 extends over 14 amino acids. This chain's CDR3 is CAWSRGTGGNTIYF. CDR3 bases: TGTGCCTGGAGTCGGGGGACAGGCGGAAACACCATATATTTT. The full variable domain, completed using reference TRBV30 and TRBJ1-3, is SQTIHQWPATLVQPVGSPLSLECTVEGTSNPNLYWYRQAAGRGLQLLFYSVGIGQISSEVPQNLSASRPQDRQFILSSKKLLLSDSGFYLCAWSRGTGGNTIYFGEGSWLTVV.

The count of this clone is one. The gene calls are TRBV19 and TRBJ1-3, with 7 bases that match TRBD1. V dropped 3 bases and J dropped 5; count of bases not matched to a gene: 4. Germline-derived CDR1 and CDR2 are LNHDA and SQIVND (reference sequence). The CDR3 loop spans 14 amino acids. The CDR3 spells CASSIDRDRNTIYF. In DNA, the CDR3 is TGTGCCAGTAGTATTGACAGGGATAGAAACACCATATATTTT. The whole variable domain, filled in from reference TRBV19 and TRBJ1-3, reads DGGITQSPKYLFRKEGQNVTLSCEQNLNHDAMYWYRQDPGQGLRLIYYSQIVNDFQKGDIAEGYSVSREKKESFPLTVTSAQKNPTAFYLCASSIDRDRNTIYFGEGSWLTVV.

This chain connects TRBV6-5 to TRBJ2-1, with 9 nucleotides matching TRBD2. CDR1 and CDR2 (germline): MNHEY, SVGAGI. CDR3 length equals 15 residues. V gave up 6 bases and J gave up 4 bases; unmatched junction bases: 7. The CDR3: CASRSLSGGYNEQFF. CDR3 DNA: TGTGCCAGCAGGTCTCTTAGCGGGGGTTACAATGAGCAGTTCTTC.

This rearrangement joins TRBV6-6 to TRBJ2-7; possible D gene TRBD1, 6 bases. The CDR3 consists of 12 residues. The germline CDR1 and CDR2 sequences are MNHNY and SVGAGI (reference sequence). Trimming took off 6 bases at V and 5 bases at J, with 11 bases between the two ends. The CDR3 is CASSRRGDEQYF. Written as DNA, the CDR3 is TGTGCCAGCAGCCGCAGGGGAGACGAGCAGTACTTC.

This clone was detected once. The chain uses TRBV10-3 and TRBJ2-3, with a weak D call TRBD1 (6 bases). CDR1 and CDR2 (germline): ENHRY, SYGVKD. The V end lost 4 bases, the J end lost 6 bases, and 8 bases lay between the germline ends. The CDR3 consists of 12 residues. CDR3 in DNA: TGTGCCATCAGTGGGACAGACGATACGCAGTATTTT. Its protein is CAISGTDDTQYF.

The chain's CDR3 is CASSEDRVAQPQHF. The CDR3 nucleotides read TGTGCCAGCAGTGAGGACAGGGTTGCTCAGCCCCAGCATTTT. J is TRBJ1-5 and V is TRBV6-1; 8 nucleotides line up with TRBD1. CDR1 and CDR2 from the germline V gene are MNHNS and SASEGT. The junction had 4 bases not matched to a gene; V was cut back by 3 bases and J by 6 bases. CDR3 length: 14 residues.

V usage is TRBV5-4 and J usage is TRBJ2-5, with TRBD2 as a possible D gene (7 bases). The CDR3 length is 15 residues. V gave up 5 bases and J gave up 5 bases, with 19 bases separating them. CDR1 is SGHNT and CDR2 is YYREEE in the germline V gene (reference sequence). The CDR3 DNA sequence: TGTGCCAGCAGGGAAGTCCCCGGGGGGCGGGAGACCCAGTACTTC. Residues: CASREVPGGRETQYF. Variable domain in full (rest from reference TRBV5-4 and TRBJ2-5): ETGVTQSPTHLIKTRGQQVTLRCSSQSGHNTVSWYQQALGQGPQFIFQYYREEENGRGNFPPRFSGLQFPNYSSELNVNALELDDSALYLCASREVPGGRETQYFGPGTRLLVL.

The chain has TRBV4-2 and TRBJ2-2; 7 bases line up with TRBD1. CDR1 and CDR2 (germline): LGHNA, YNFKEQ. The ends lost 0 bases at V and 3 bases at J; junction bases unmatched: 7. This CDR3 comprises 17 residues. The CDR3, as DNA: TGTGCCAGCAGCCAAGAAAATCCGGGACAGTACACCGGGGAGCTGTTTTTT. Protein product: CASSQENPGQYTGELFF.

This clone was seen more than once but under ten times. The gene calls are TRBV29-1 and TRBJ1-2, with 9 bases aligning to TRBD1. With V trimmed by 6 bases and J by 4 bases, 9 bases remained unmatched. This CDR3 contains 14 residues. CDR1 is SQVTM, CDR2 ANQGSEA, per germline. The DNA of the CDR3 is TGCAGCGTCCGATCGACAGGGGGGGGCTATGGCTACACCTTC. Protein: CSVRSTGGGYGYTF.

The chain has TRBV10-1 and TRBJ2-3; the D gene is possibly TRBD1 (7 bases). Between the trimmed V and J ends, which lost 6 bases and 2 bases, there was a span of 12 bases. The CDR3 consists of 14 residues. Per the germline V gene, CDR1 is WNHNN and CDR2 is SYGVQD (reference sequence). CDR3 nucleotides: TGCGCCAGCAGCGGGGGACAGAACACAGATACGCAGTATTTT. This sequence encodes CASSGGQNTDTQYF.

V is TRBV11-3 and J is TRBJ1-1, with unresolved D. The CDR3 loop spans 14 amino acids. V shed 1 base and J shed 0 bases, with 6 bases lying between them. Per germline, CDR1 SGHNT and CDR2 YENEEA. The CDR3 loop is CASSLGPMNTEAFF. The CDR3 bases are TGTGCCAGCAGCTTAGGGCCCATGAACACTGAAGCTTTCTTT.

This clone was seen just once. The junction shows a germline mismatch at one end, possibly a read error. The genes are TRBV7-7 and TRBJ2-2, with 7 bases that match TRBD2. The CDR3 loop spans 15 amino acids. Germline CDR1 reads SSHAT; CDR2 reads FNYEAQ (reference sequence). The CDR3 here is CASSLGLANTGELFF. In nucleotides, the CDR3 is TGTGCTAGCAGCCTCGGACTAGCGAACACCGGGGAGCTGTTTTTT.